These T cell receptor beta chains were read from a single sample in a study of cytomegalovirus exposure and HLA in healthy donors. This table comes from immunoSEQ multiplex PCR, and its TCRdb copy is limited to in-frame clones, with some not included. The data contain tens of thousands of clones, roughly 73% of them singletons. Sequencing input: PBMCs. These receptor sequences come from a middle-aged man in good health and CMV-seronegative. Each CDR3 is given with its conserved first and last residue. The order of the fields is V gene, CDR3 length, J gene, CDR3 protein.

TRBV7-9	13	TRBJ1-5	CASSLSGEQPQHF
TRBV7-2	15	TRBJ2-3	CASSRENSPLDTQYF
TRBV2	13	TRBJ1-5	CASSAGSNQPQHF
TRBV14	15	TRBJ1-4	CASSRQLGTNEKLFF
TRBV5-4	16	TRBJ2-3	CASSLTRQIPTDTQYF
TRBV7-9	16	.	CASSHPARGGLDEQYF
TRBV18	16	TRBJ2-7	CASSSTGASPLYEQYF
TRBV15	14	TRBJ2-5	CATSRGGQEETQYF
TRBV10-3	13	TRBJ2-2	CAIKSASTGELFF
TRBV9	13	TRBJ2-7	CASSVPGVRVQYF
TRBV29-1	21	TRBJ2-1	CSVLGLAGGPHAPSSYNEQFF
TRBV7-7	14	TRBJ2-3	CASSRTSGTDTQYF
TRBV6-5	12	TRBJ1-2	CASSYGQGGYTF
TRBV10-1	15	TRBJ2-3	CASQRGEASTDTQYF
TRBV11-2	16	TRBJ2-7	CASSLGASGSYYEQYF
TRBV5-6	12	TRBJ2-2	CASSLGARELFF
TRBV7-8	12	TRBJ2-5	CASSFGDETQYF
TRBV27	13	TRBJ2-1	CASSPDSIYEQFF
TRBV10-1	16	.	CASSPIRRQGANEQYF
TRBV10-3	15	TRBJ2-7	CAISVFQTGPYEQYF
TRBV11-2	14	TRBJ2-5	CASSPTPNQETQYF
TRBV5-1	16	TRBJ2-7	CASSPGTSGGSYEQYF
TRBV7-2	19	TRBJ2-2	CASSWALGLAGRNTGELFF
TRBV2	16	TRBJ2-7	CASSTLPGTSELWQYF
TRBV5-1	17	TRBJ2-3	CASSVLSAGPSGDTQYF
TRBV19	15	TRBJ2-6	CASRFLSSGANVLTF
TRBV6-6	15	TRBJ2-2	CASSRLAGDTGELFF
TRBV27	16	TRBJ2-1	CASSSPLAGGVNEQFF
TRBV5-1	17	TRBJ2-1	CASSVRLAGGPWNEQFF
TRBV11-2	14	TRBJ1-2	CASQLRQGAAGYTF
TRBV7-9	15	TRBJ1-5	CASSLGQGKGQPQHF
TRBV4-1	14	TRBJ1-1	CASSLSGERTEAFF
TRBV7-9	16	TRBJ2-5	CASSLARQGPVETQYF
TRBV18	16	TRBJ2-2	CASSLIQGSNTGELFF
TRBV11-2	13	TRBJ2-7	CASSLAPGNEQYF
TRBV25-1	15	TRBJ2-7	CASSELRGNSYEQYF
TRBV10-2	17	TRBJ2-7	CASSEPRTSGPSYEQSF
TRBV28	12	TRBJ2-1	CASSLTGTGTFF
TRBV29-1	13	.	CSVESGIAYEQYF
TRBV7-8	14	TRBJ1-1	CVSSPDRVRFEAFF
TRBV6-4	15	TRBJ2-2	CASSEGLSMPGELFF
TRBV6-5	14	TRBJ2-7	CASSYTSGTYEQYF